Sequencing of this T cell receptor (beta chain) was carried out in a study of T cell repertoires in cytomegalovirus infection (dated by TCRdb to about 2019). Looking at the study overall: Alongside well-studied HLA-B-restricted epitopes, the peptide stimulations were aimed at recently identified HLA-C-restricted CMV epitopes, whose presentation resists viral immunomodulation. Donor HLA type was relevant to the analysis, as public TCR beta signatures indicated carriage of CMV infection together with the matching HLA type.

Taken with the paper, the label for treatment or condition translates to: in vitro stimulation with specific CMV peptide epitopes to enrich CMV-specific T cells. Summary of the overall study and its limitations: Cumulative frequency of public TCR beta family members discriminated carriers of CMV infection plus the relevant HLA type in this cohort and an independent 352-donor cohort. In the ex vivo response, HLA-C-restricted CMV-specific TCR beta clonotypes were dominant, and in two of eight donors the single most frequent clonotype came from this HLA-C-restricted group.

TCRdb lists the instrument as Illumina HiSeq 1500. In-frame beta chains were kept once TCRdb had trimmed the public reads at Q25 with fastp and called clones with MiXCR. Entries that share a CDR3 protein sequence are merged under the most common genes and DNA. This sample comprises about half a million distinct CDR3 sequences, roughly a third of them detected only once. The biggest ten clones account for 15% to 20% of the sample. A word on this clonotype: The clone's antigen remains unknown. The sample holds no much larger clone one base away, and base qualities are not on file.

Sequences LNHDA (CDR1) and SQIVND (CDR2) are obtained from the germline V gene (reference sequence). The CDR3 covers 12 residues, taking in both the cysteine and the phenylalanine. Only the CDR3 region is kept as DNA, spanning 36 bases read in frame from base 1. V lost 9 bases and J lost 6 bases, and the count of bases not matched to a germline gene is 2. The specimen was cultured PBMCs, collected from culture after CMV antigen stimulation. The sequence joins TRBV19 to TRBJ1-5, with TRBD1 matching 10 junction bases. The origin of this receptor is a human donor in good health (CMV status not recorded). Some clones in this sample may be carry-over from other donors' samples. The CDR3 protein is CASGTGVQPQHF. The DNA sequence follows: TGTGCCAGCGGGACAGGGGTTCAGCCCCAGCATTTT.